Presented here are 7 T cell receptor beta chains from one specimen sequenced in a study of identical twins listed by TCRdb under 2016. Receptor libraries were prepared by 5' RACE. The sample was run on an Illumina HiSeq 2000. TCRdb applied fastp at Q25 and MiXCR to the public reads, then kept only in-frame beta chains. Rows merge per CDR3 protein into single entries with the most common DNA and genes. This sample gives under 250,000 distinct CDR3 sequences in total; around a tenth of them show up just once. The ten largest clones take up over 4.5% of the sample. What was sequenced was memory (CD45RO+) T cells sorted from blood. The cell subset or site label on this specimen signifies: CD45RO+ enriched T cells. All receptors come from a woman aged 18-29 years in good health.

This clonotype was recorded a few times. The chain has TRBV29-1 and TRBJ1-3, with D maybe TRBD1 (6 bases). V gave up 6 bases and J gave up 2 bases, with 17 bases separating them. Germline CDR1 is SQVTM and CDR2 is ANQGSEA. The CDR3 totals 15 residues. CDR3 loop: CSVRPGGAAGNTIYF. The DNA for the CDR3 is TGCAGCGTACGACCGGGGGGGGCGGCTGGAAACACCATATATTTT. Full variable domain (rest looked up from reference TRBV29-1 and TRBJ1-3): SAVISQKPSRDICQRGTSLTIQCQVDSQVTMMFWYRQQPGQSLTLIATANQGSEATYESGFVIDKFPISRPNLTFSTLTVSNMSPEDSSIYLCSVRPGGAAGNTIYFGEGSWLTVV.

The chain links TRBV4-2 to TRBJ2-7, with 7 bases lining up with TRBD2. V dropped 5 bases and J dropped 6; count of bases not matched to a gene: 13. Germline V lookup: CDR1 LGHNA, CDR2 YNFKEQ. The CDR3 has 15 residues. CDR3 sequence reads: CASSSQPLATVEQYF. The CDR3, as DNA: TGTGCCAGCAGCTCCCAGCCACTAGCGACGGTCGAGCAGTACTTC.

This clonotype was seen a handful of times. This chain links TRBV14 with TRBJ2-3, with a tentative D call TRBD2 (5 bases). V gave up 5 bases and J gave up 0 bases, with 9 bases separating them. The length of the CDR3 is 14 residues. CDR1 SGHDN and CDR2 FVKESK come from the germline V gene. Written as DNA, the CDR3 is TGTGCCAGCAGCGGGAGTTCTAGCACAGATACGCAGTATTTT. Its protein product is CASSGSSSTDTQYF.

This clonotype was seen many times. The rearrangement joins TRBV7-9 to TRBJ2-5; tentatively, D is TRBD1 (5 bases). CDR3 size: 15 residues. Per the germline V gene, CDR1 is SEHNR and CDR2 is FQNEAQ (reference sequence). Trimming took 0 bases from V and 3 from J, leaving 11 bases between them. The DNA of the CDR3 is TGTGCCAGCAGCTTAGCGGAGTCAGGGAAAGAGACCCAGTACTTC. Translated: CASSLAESGKETQYF. Complete variable domain (other parts from reference TRBV7-9 and TRBJ2-5): DTGVSQNPRHKITKRGQNVTFRCDPISEHNRLYWYRQTLGQGPEFLTYFQNEAQLEKSRLLSDRFSAERPKGSFSTLEIQRTEQGDSAMYLCASSLAESGKETQYFGPGTRLLVL.

Ten or more counts support this clonotype. The genes are TRBV29-1 and TRBJ2-2; 11 positions agree with TRBD1. CDR3 size: 16 residues. The germline V gene has CDR1 SQVTM and CDR2 ANQGSEA. The ends lost 7 bases at V and 3 bases at J; junction bases unmatched: 10. CDR3 nucleotides: TGCAGCGCCTACGATGCGGGACAGGGGGACACCGGGGAGCTGTTTTTT. Residues: CSAYDAGQGDTGELFF.

The V gene is TRBV23-1, the J gene TRBJ2-7; D ambiguous. TRBV23-1 is an ORF, with its function uncertain. Trimming took 2 bases from V and 6 from J, leaving 20 bases between them. CDR3 length: 16 residues. The CDR3 nucleotides are TGCGCCAGCAGTCAAAGGCAAGACACAAACTCCCTCGAGCAGTACTTC. This sequence encodes CASSQRQDTNSLEQYF.

This clonotype showed up just a few times. J is TRBJ2-7 and V is TRBV3-1; D gene unclear. The ends were cut back, 4 bases at V and 6 bases at J, with 13 bases in the middle. Germline V gene sequence: CDR1 LGHDT, CDR2 YNNKEL (reference sequence). The CDR3 spans 13 residues. CDR3 bases: TGTGCCAGCAGCCCCAGTCCGGGCGCCGAGCAGTACTTC. This gives the protein CASSPSPGAEQYF.